A selection of T cell receptor beta chains follows, all from one sample in a study of control samples from healthy donors and cancer patients. Assay: immunoSEQ multiplex PCR; the TCRdb copy retains only in-frame clones and omits some. This sample has fewer than 500,000 clones; approximately 90% occur once, and the top ten carry 6% to 7%. Sequenced sample: PBMCs. The source is a man aged 40-49 years with head and neck cancer. CDR3s include the opening cysteine and the closing phenylalanine or tryptophan. Each record gives: V gene, J gene, D gene, clone size, CDR3 protein, CDR3 DNA. The D gene is left open where the match is weak. Some rows have no size entry. The others give once, few or many, or a class for an expanded clone.

v_call: TRBV6-4; j_call: TRBJ1-2; d_call: .; clone_size: .; cdr3_aa: CASSDGNGYTF; cdr3_nt: TGTGCCAGCAGTGACGGCAACGGCTACACCTTC
v_call: TRBV28; j_call: TRBJ2-7; d_call: TRBD2; clone_size: .; cdr3_aa: CASTPTGLAGKTYEQYF; cdr3_nt: TGTGCCAGCACCCCGACAGGACTAGCGGGGAAGACCTACGAGCAGTACTTC
v_call: TRBV7-9; j_call: TRBJ2-1; d_call: .; clone_size: .; cdr3_aa: CASLGAWGNEQFF; cdr3_nt: TGTGCCAGTCTCGGGGCATGGGGCAATGAGCAGTTCTTC
v_call: TRBV19; j_call: TRBJ1-4; d_call: .; clone_size: .; cdr3_aa: CASNSDRVNEKLFF; cdr3_nt: TGTGCCAGTAACTCTGACAGAGTTAATGAAAAACTGTTTTTT
v_call: TRBV15; j_call: TRBJ2-7; d_call: TRBD1; clone_size: .; cdr3_aa: CATSRVSGGGYEQYF; cdr3_nt: TGTGCCACCAGCAGAGTTTCAGGGGGCGGCTACGAGCAGTACTTC
v_call: TRBV7-9; j_call: TRBJ2-5; d_call: TRBD1; clone_size: .; cdr3_aa: CASSSEARDREDF; cdr3_nt: TGTGCCAGCAGCTCTGAGGCAAGGGACAGGGAGGACTTC
v_call: TRBV18; j_call: TRBJ2-1; d_call: TRBD2; clone_size: .; cdr3_aa: CASSPLAGITNEQFF; cdr3_nt: TGTGCCAGCTCACCACTAGCGGGCATTACAAATGAGCAGTTCTTC
v_call: TRBV9; j_call: TRBJ2-7; d_call: TRBD2; clone_size: .; cdr3_aa: CASSVLAGGSSGEQYF; cdr3_nt: TGTGCCAGCAGCGTACTAGCGGGAGGATCATCCGGCGAGCAGTACTTC
v_call: TRBV19; j_call: TRBJ1-2; d_call: .; clone_size: .; cdr3_aa: CASSISATDNYGYTF; cdr3_nt: TGTGCCAGTAGTATAAGTGCGACAGATAACTATGGCTACACCTTC
v_call: TRBV28; j_call: TRBJ1-2; d_call: .; clone_size: .; cdr3_aa: CASSLHNIRANYGYTF; cdr3_nt: TGTGCCAGCAGTTTACACAATATCCGGGCTAACTATGGCTACACCTTC
v_call: TRBV3-1/TRBV3-2; j_call: TRBJ1-1; d_call: TRBD1; clone_size: .; cdr3_aa: CASSQPPTGKNTEAFF; cdr3_nt: TGTGCCAGCAGCCAACCTCCGACAGGGAAGAACACTGAAGCTTTCTTT
v_call: TRBV6-2/TRBV6-3; j_call: TRBJ2-3; d_call: TRBD2; clone_size: .; cdr3_aa: CASSYRGLAGSTSTDTQYF; cdr3_nt: TGTGCCAGCAGTTACAGGGGACTAGCGGGGTCTACTAGCACAGATACGCAGTATTTT
v_call: TRBV9; j_call: TRBJ2-3; d_call: .; clone_size: .; cdr3_aa: CASSLTRDTQYF; cdr3_nt: TGTGCCAGCAGCCTCACAAGAGATACGCAGTATTTT
v_call: TRBV24-1; j_call: TRBJ1-5; d_call: .; clone_size: .; cdr3_aa: CATSDLGLTQHF; cdr3_nt: TGTGCCACCAGTGATTTAGGACTGACCCAGCATTTT
v_call: TRBV2; j_call: TRBJ2-7; d_call: .; clone_size: .; cdr3_aa: CASSERGRLRRYEQYF; cdr3_nt: TGTGCCAGCAGTGAAAGGGGCCGACTCCGCCGGTACGAGCAGTACTTC
v_call: TRBV27; j_call: TRBJ2-5; d_call: .; clone_size: .; cdr3_aa: CASSFGREGETQYF; cdr3_nt: TGTGCCAGCAGTTTTGGCCGGGAAGGAGAGACCCAGTACTTC
v_call: TRBV30; j_call: TRBJ1-2; d_call: .; clone_size: .; cdr3_aa: CAWSVLTDDGYTF; cdr3_nt: TGTGCCTGGAGTGTACTGACAGACGATGGCTACACCTTC
v_call: TRBV5-1; j_call: TRBJ2-2; d_call: TRBD2; clone_size: .; cdr3_aa: CASSVGRAPYTGELFF; cdr3_nt: TGCGCCAGCAGCGTAGGGAGGGCTCCGTACACCGGGGAGCTGTTTTTT
v_call: TRBV7-8; j_call: TRBJ2-3; d_call: .; clone_size: .; cdr3_aa: CASSLASSTDTQYF; cdr3_nt: TGTGCCAGCAGCTTAGCTTCTAGCACAGATACGCAGTATTTT
v_call: TRBV7-2; j_call: TRBJ1-4; d_call: TRBD1; clone_size: few; cdr3_aa: CASSLASGTGDEKLFF; cdr3_nt: TGTGCCAGCAGCTTAGCTTCCGGGACAGGAGATGAAAAACTGTTTTTT
v_call: TRBV20-1; j_call: TRBJ2-7; d_call: TRBD1; clone_size: .; cdr3_aa: CSASPPGQGAVEQYF; cdr3_nt: TGCAGTGCTAGTCCCCCGGGACAGGGGGCTGTCGAGCAGTACTTC
v_call: TRBV5-1; j_call: TRBJ2-7; d_call: TRBD2; clone_size: once; cdr3_aa: CASSLGLAGYVGYEQYF; cdr3_nt: TGCGCCAGCAGCCTGGGACTAGCGGGATACGTGGGGTACGAGCAGTACTTC
v_call: TRBV6-6; j_call: TRBJ2-7; d_call: TRBD1; clone_size: once; cdr3_aa: CASISKPGQGGAEQYF; cdr3_nt: TGTGCCAGCATTTCAAAACCTGGACAGGGGGGAGCCGAGCAGTACTTC
v_call: TRBV6-5; j_call: TRBJ2-7; d_call: TRBD1; clone_size: .; cdr3_aa: CASSYSARGPYEQYF; cdr3_nt: TGTGCCAGCAGTTACAGTGCAAGGGGGCCCTACGAGCAGTACTTC
v_call: TRBV5-1; j_call: TRBJ1-2; d_call: .; clone_size: .; cdr3_aa: CASSPSRRADYGYTF; cdr3_nt: TGCGCCAGCAGCCCTTCCCGAAGGGCGGACTATGGCTACACCTTC
v_call: TRBV3-1/TRBV3-2; j_call: TRBJ1-2; d_call: .; clone_size: .; cdr3_aa: CASSPGNANYGYTF; cdr3_nt: TGTGCCAGCAGCCCGGGCAATGCTAACTATGGCTACACCTTC
v_call: TRBV10-1; j_call: TRBJ1-1; d_call: TRBD1; clone_size: .; cdr3_aa: CASRQGKDTEAFF; cdr3_nt: TGCGCCAGCAGACAGGGGAAAGACACTGAAGCTTTCTTT
v_call: TRBV6-2/TRBV6-3; j_call: TRBJ2-2; d_call: TRBD2; clone_size: .; cdr3_aa: CASSERGGAGMLFF; cdr3_nt: TGTGCCAGCAGCGAACGCGGGGGGGCGGGGATGCTGTTTTTT
v_call: TRBV20-1; j_call: TRBJ2-3; d_call: .; clone_size: once; cdr3_aa: CSASAGSTATQYF; cdr3_nt: TGCAGTGCTAGTGCGGGGTCCACTGCTACGCAGTATTTT